Listed below are T cell receptor beta chains from one sample, sequenced in a study of blood T cell repertoires in COVID-19. Measured with immunoSEQ multiplex PCR; TCRdb has only the in-frame clones, and not every one. In the table there are roughly 120,000 clones, roughly 80% of which are singletons. The sample comprised peripheral blood. These receptors were taken from a woman aged 55-69 years with acute or convalescent COVID-19. CDR3s include the opening cysteine and the closing phenylalanine or tryptophan. A D gene is named only where the DNA matches it firmly.

TRBV7-9	TRBJ1-2	TRBD1	CASSRQGNYGYTF
TRBV2	TRBJ1-1	NA	CASSELEGGTTEAFF
TRBV14	TRBJ1-1	TRBD1	CASSTGQGRNTEAFF
TRBV6-5	TRBJ2-1	NA	CASSNFQGNEQFF
TRBV5-1	TRBJ2-2	NA	CASIPQANTGELFF
TRBV2	TRBJ2-5	NA	CASSAQKETQYF
TRBV29-1	TRBJ1-2	TRBD1	CSAGPGGNDGYTF
TRBV6-6	TRBJ1-4	NA	CASSYRTGLDEKLFF
TRBV25-1	TRBJ1-5	NA	CASSDAGAGNQPQHF
TRBV28	TRBJ2-1	TRBD1	CASSFRGQGFSYNEQFF
TRBV28	TRBJ2-5	NA	CASTGDNQETQYF
TRBV6-2/TRBV6-3	TRBJ2-1	TRBD1	CASSLTGGVQGEQFF
TRBV23-1	TRBJ2-2	NA	CASSQSGRMNTGELFF
TRBV6-5	TRBJ1-5	NA	CASSLSQLTNQPQHF
TRBV28	TRBJ1-5	NA	CASRGYVGEQPQHF
TRBV7-2	TRBJ1-6	TRBD1	CASSYVGQGGSPLHF
TRBV19	TRBJ1-3	NA	CASTRGSGNTIYF
TRBV6-2/TRBV6-3	TRBJ2-1	TRBD2	CASSSTGGAYNEQFF
TRBV19	TRBJ1-5	NA	CASSRTSSNQPQHF
TRBV9	TRBJ1-2	NA	CASSTRDTLGGYTF
TRBV5-1	TRBJ2-3	TRBD2	CASSRTSGVTQYF
TRBV18	TRBJ1-2	NA	CASSPELRGLSGYTF
TRBV29-1	TRBJ2-1	NA	CSGGRGVAYNEQFF
TRBV5-5	TRBJ1-1	TRBD1	CASSERLRGFKNTEAFF
TRBV10-3	TRBJ2-7	NA	CAISESGDTAYEQYF
TRBV24-1	TRBJ2-1	TRBD2	CATSEVSGEYNEQFF
TRBV3-1/TRBV3-2	TRBJ2-1	NA	CASSPGTKLAKGNEQFF
TRBV12-5	TRBJ2-1	NA	CASGLVLYNEQFF
TRBV6-5	TRBJ2-5	NA	CASSYPRGLQETQYF
TRBV4-2	TRBJ2-7	NA	CASSRLRDFSYEQYF
TRBV29-1	TRBJ1-1	NA	CSVAGAGKAFF
TRBV14	TRBJ1-4	NA	CASSQGGTIGEKLFF
TRBV18	TRBJ1-1	NA	CASSAQKNTEAFF
TRBV24-1	TRBJ2-2	TRBD1	CATSDLTGKGSGELFF
TRBV30	TRBJ2-3	TRBD2	CAWRPTSGGGAYTQYF
TRBV19	TRBJ1-6	NA	CASSIKLAGANNSPLHF
TRBV7-3	TRBJ2-3	TRBD2	CASSSGLAGGPRLGDTQYF
TRBV5-1	TRBJ2-5	NA	CASSYRGEETQYF
TRBV28	TRBJ2-4	NA	CASSRGGGRSGIQYF
TRBV10-3	TRBJ1-2	TRBD1	CAISGTGAANYGYTF
TRBV5-1	TRBJ2-1	NA	CASSLAGGNEQFF
TRBV24-1	TRBJ1-5	NA	CATGSNQPQHF
TRBV7-9	TRBJ2-2	NA	CASSLAGAVVTGELFF
TRBV19	TRBJ1-2	NA	CASSPTLYGYTF
TRBV7-9	TRBJ2-1	NA	CASSLEGNEQFF
TRBV7-6	TRBJ2-5	TRBD2	CASSLDRAGRAETQYF